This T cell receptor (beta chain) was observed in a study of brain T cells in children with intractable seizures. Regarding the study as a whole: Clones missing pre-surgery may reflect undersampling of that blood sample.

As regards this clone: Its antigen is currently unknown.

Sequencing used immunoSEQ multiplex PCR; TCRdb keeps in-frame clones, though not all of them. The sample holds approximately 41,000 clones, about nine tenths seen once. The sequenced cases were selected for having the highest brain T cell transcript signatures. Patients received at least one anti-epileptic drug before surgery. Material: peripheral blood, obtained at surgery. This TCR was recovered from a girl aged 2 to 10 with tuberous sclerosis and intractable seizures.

The CDR3: CASREGTFKTAANEKLFF. The CDR3 coding sequence is TGCGCCAGCAGAGAGGGGACTTTTAAAACAGCCGCTAATGAAAAACTGTTTTTT. The chain uses TRBV5-1 and TRBJ1-4, with D possibly TRBD1 on 5 matching bases. V was shortened by 5 bases and J by 3 bases, with 23 bases between the two germline ends. CDR3 size: 18 residues. From germline, CDR1 is SGHRS and CDR2 YFSETQ.